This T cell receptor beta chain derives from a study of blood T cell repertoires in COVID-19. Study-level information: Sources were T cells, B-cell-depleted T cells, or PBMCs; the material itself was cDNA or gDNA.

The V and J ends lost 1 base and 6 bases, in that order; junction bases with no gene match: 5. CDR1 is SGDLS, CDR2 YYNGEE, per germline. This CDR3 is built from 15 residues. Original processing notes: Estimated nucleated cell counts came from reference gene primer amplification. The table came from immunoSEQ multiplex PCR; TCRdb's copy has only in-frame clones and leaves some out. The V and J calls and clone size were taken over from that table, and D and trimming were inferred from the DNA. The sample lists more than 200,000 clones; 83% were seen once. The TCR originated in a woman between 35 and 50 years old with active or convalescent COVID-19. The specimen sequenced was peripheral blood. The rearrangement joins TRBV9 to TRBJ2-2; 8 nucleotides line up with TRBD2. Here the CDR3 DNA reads TGTGCCAGCAGCGTAATGGGACTAGTATCCGGGGAGCTGTTTTTT. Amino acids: CASSVMGLVSGELFF.